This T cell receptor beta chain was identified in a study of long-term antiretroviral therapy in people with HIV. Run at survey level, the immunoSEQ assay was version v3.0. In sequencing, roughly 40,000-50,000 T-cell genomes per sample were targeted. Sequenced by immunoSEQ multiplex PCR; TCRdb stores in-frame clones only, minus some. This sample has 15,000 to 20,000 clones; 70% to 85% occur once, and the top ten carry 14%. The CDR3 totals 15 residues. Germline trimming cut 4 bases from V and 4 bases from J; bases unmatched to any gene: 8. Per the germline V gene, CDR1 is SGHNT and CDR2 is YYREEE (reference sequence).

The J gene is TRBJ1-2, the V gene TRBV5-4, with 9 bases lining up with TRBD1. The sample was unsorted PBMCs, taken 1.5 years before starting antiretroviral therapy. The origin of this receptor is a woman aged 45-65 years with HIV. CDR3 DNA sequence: TGTGCCAGCAGCGGAACAGGGGGCCGTAGCTATGGCTACACCTTC. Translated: CASSGTGGRSYGYTF.